A single sample gave rise to the 17 T cell receptor beta chains below, sequenced in a study of identical twins. One entry per CDR3 protein, called by TCRdb with MiXCR from the 5' RACE reads. The top ten clones hold about 0.25% of a sample with 1.5 million to 2 million distinct CDR3 sequences, around 29% of them seen once. What was sequenced was cord blood. These receptors came from a newborn girl in good health.

At least ten counts were recorded for this clonotype. The chain has TRBV2 and TRBJ1-2; D is uncertain. Deletions cut 4 bases from V and 5 bases from J, with 5 bases between. The length of the CDR3 is 11 residues. Germline CDR1 reads SNHLY; CDR2 reads FYNNEI. This CDR3 is CASSVSYGYTF. CDR3 sequence (DNA): TGTGCCAGCAGTGTCTCATATGGCTACACCTTC.

This clonotype was counted once. The rearrangement uses TRBV10-3 and TRBJ2-5; TRBD1 aligns across 7 bases. The CDR3 has 14 residues. Germline trimming cut 4 bases from V and 11 bases from J; bases unmatched to any gene: 13. CDR1 is ENHRY and CDR2 is SYGVKD in the germline V gene. In DNA, the CDR3 is TGTGCCATCAGTGCCGGGACAGAAAACAATGAGCAGTACTTC. As protein: CAISAGTENNEQYF.

This clonotype has just a few counts. This chain joins TRBV12-3 or TRBV12-4 and TRBJ2-1, with D perhaps assigned TRBD1 or TRBD2 (5 bases each). The CDR3 totals 19 residues. Trimming shortened V by 0 bases and J by 4 bases, and 22 bases separated the two germline ends. In DNA form, the CDR3 reads TGTGCCAGCAGTTTAGCGTACACCTTAGGGGACCTCTTGTACAATGAGCAGTTCTTC. As protein: CASSLAYTLGDLLYNEQFF.

This clonotype was detected many times. V usage is TRBV29-1 and J usage is TRBJ1-2; perhaps TRBD1 as D (6 bases). Germline V gene data show CDR1 as SQVTM and CDR2 as ANQGSEA. Trimming pared 4 bases from V and 4 bases from J, leaving 13 bases between. This CDR3 contains 13 residues. CDR3 sequence (DNA): TGCAGCGTTGGGTCTCAGGGGCGCTATGGCTACACCTTC. Translating it yields CSVGSQGRYGYTF.

This clonotype turned up a few times. The chain couples TRBV21-1 to TRBJ2-1; the D call TRBD2 from the table was never checked on the DNA. TRBV21-1 is a documented pseudogene. This CDR3 has 16 amino acids. CDR3 amino acids: CASSKGVAGQYNEQFF. The CDR3 nucleotides are TGTGCCAGCAGCAAAGGGGTAGCGGGACAATACAATGAGCAGTTCTTC.

The rearrangement links TRBV20-1 to TRBJ1-2, with D perhaps matching TRBD1 (6 bases). The CDR3 contains 14 residues. Trimming cost V 0 bases and J 5 bases, with 13 bases left between them. CDR1 and CDR2 from the germline V gene are DFQATT and SNEGSKA (reference sequence). The CDR3 nucleotides read TGCAGTGCTAGAGATCCCCAAGGACAGTATGGCTACACCTTC. Its translation is CSARDPQGQYGYTF.

This clonotype was seen ten or more times. The chain joins TRBV28 to TRBJ1-2; 10 bases fit TRBD1. The germline V gene encodes CDR1 MDHEN and CDR2 SYDVKM. With V trimmed by 2 bases and J by 6 bases, 3 bases remained unmatched. CDR3 length: 14 amino acids. The CDR3 DNA sequence: TGTGCCAGCAGTTTAGGACAGGGGGGAAATGGCTACACCTTC. This encodes CASSLGQGGNGYTF.

This clonotype was observed at least ten times. The chain joins TRBV5-1 to TRBJ1-2, with 8 bases that match TRBD1. Germline-derived CDR1 and CDR2 are SGHRS and YFSETQ. Losses at the gene ends were 2 bases for V and 6 bases for J; bases not matched to a gene: 6. This CDR3 has 14 residues. CDR3 amino acids: CASSFEDRVDGYTF. Here the CDR3 DNA reads TGCGCCAGCAGCTTCGAGGACAGGGTCGATGGCTACACCTTC.

This clonotype was counted between two and nine times. V and J are TRBV7-2 and TRBJ2-7; 7 nucleotides agree with TRBD2. From germline, CDR1 is SGHTA and CDR2 FQGNSA. The length of the CDR3 is 16 residues. V shed 1 base, J shed 7 bases, and the junction held 13 bases outside the gene matches. The CDR3 DNA reads as TGTGCCAGCAGCTTAGTGTCGGGACTAAATTACAATGAGCAGTACTTC. Translating gives CASSLVSGLNYNEQYF.

The chain is built from TRBV15 and TRBJ1-1; D call uncertain. The CDR3 covers 13 residues. CDR1 and CDR2 (germline): LNHNV, YYDKDF (reference sequence). Trimming cost V 8 bases and J 1 base, with 11 bases left between them. The CDR3 DNA reads TGTGCCACCGGGTTCGCTGCGAACACTGAAGCTTTCTTT. Translating it yields CATGFAANTEAFF.

V and J are TRBV3-1 and TRBJ2-1; D is perhaps TRBD1 (5 bases). Trimming left V 0 bases short and J 7 bases short, with 13 bases between. This CDR3 contains 15 residues. Germline CDR1 reads LGHDT; CDR2 reads YNNKEL (reference sequence). The CDR3 bases are TGTGCCAGCAGCCAAGATCAGGGTAGGGCAAATGAGCAGTTCTTC. Its protein product is CASSQDQGRANEQFF.

This clonotype was seen more than once but under ten times. The chain links TRBV20-1 to TRBJ2-1; D is ambiguous. Trimming took off 6 bases at V and 6 bases at J, with 15 bases between the two ends. The germline gives CDR1 DFQATT, CDR2 SNEGSKA (reference sequence). The CDR3 consists of 13 residues. Written as DNA, the CDR3 is TGCAGTGCCCTAGGTAGGGCCGGCAATGAGCAGTTCTTC. Translation gives CSALGRAGNEQFF.

This clonotype was seen a few times. Mismatch with germline at one junction end may stem from a read error. This rearrangement joins TRBV4-1 to TRBJ1-1; D not certain. From germline, CDR1 is MGHRA and CDR2 YSYEKL. The CDR3 has 17 residues. CDR3 protein: CTSSQEWPPSVNTEAFF. The CDR3 bases are TGCACCAGCAGCCAAGAATGGCCCCCCTCGGTGAACACTGAAGCTTTCTTT.

In its sample, this clonotype was seen a few times. The chain is built from TRBV6-1 and TRBJ2-7; 7 bases fit TRBD1. The germline CDR1 and CDR2 sequences are MNHNS and SASEGT. The CDR3 length is 15 residues. V was clipped by 4 bases and J by 4 bases; unmatched bases: 10. The CDR3 is CASSVAQTGSYEQYF. DNA of the CDR3: TGTGCCAGCAGTGTTGCCCAGACAGGGTCGTACGAGCAGTACTTC.

This clonotype was detected only a few times. The J gene is TRBJ2-4, the V gene TRBV3-1, with 8 bases identical to TRBD2. The DNA end is more similar to TRBJ2-7, so the J call may be wrong. CDR3 length equals 12 residues. The germline CDR1 and CDR2 sequences are LGHDT and YNNKEL (reference sequence). CDR3 nucleotide sequence: TGTGCCACTCGAGGGGCGGGAGGCGAGCAGTACTTC. Translation: CATRGAGGEQYF.

The chain recombines TRBV20-1 with TRBJ2-1; TRBD2 agrees at 9 bases. CDR3 length equals 15 residues. J lost 9 bases, V lost 5 bases, and 14 bases had no gene match. Looked up from germline, CDR1 is DFQATT and CDR2 is SNEGSKA (reference sequence). DNA for the CDR3: TGCAGTGCTCGCCGTGGTAGCGGGAGTAAAGGTGAGCAGTTCTTC. Translation: CSARRGSGSKGEQFF.

The chain links TRBV27 to TRBJ1-2; the match to TRBD1 covers 8 bases. Per germline, CDR1 MNHEY and CDR2 SMNVEV (reference sequence). CDR3 size: 14 residues. The V and J ends lost 5 bases and 7 bases, in that order; junction bases with no gene match: 9. The CDR3 spells CASSGSRTGLGYTF. CDR3 DNA sequence: TGTGCCAGCAGTGGGAGCCGGACAGGGCTTGGCTACACCTTC.